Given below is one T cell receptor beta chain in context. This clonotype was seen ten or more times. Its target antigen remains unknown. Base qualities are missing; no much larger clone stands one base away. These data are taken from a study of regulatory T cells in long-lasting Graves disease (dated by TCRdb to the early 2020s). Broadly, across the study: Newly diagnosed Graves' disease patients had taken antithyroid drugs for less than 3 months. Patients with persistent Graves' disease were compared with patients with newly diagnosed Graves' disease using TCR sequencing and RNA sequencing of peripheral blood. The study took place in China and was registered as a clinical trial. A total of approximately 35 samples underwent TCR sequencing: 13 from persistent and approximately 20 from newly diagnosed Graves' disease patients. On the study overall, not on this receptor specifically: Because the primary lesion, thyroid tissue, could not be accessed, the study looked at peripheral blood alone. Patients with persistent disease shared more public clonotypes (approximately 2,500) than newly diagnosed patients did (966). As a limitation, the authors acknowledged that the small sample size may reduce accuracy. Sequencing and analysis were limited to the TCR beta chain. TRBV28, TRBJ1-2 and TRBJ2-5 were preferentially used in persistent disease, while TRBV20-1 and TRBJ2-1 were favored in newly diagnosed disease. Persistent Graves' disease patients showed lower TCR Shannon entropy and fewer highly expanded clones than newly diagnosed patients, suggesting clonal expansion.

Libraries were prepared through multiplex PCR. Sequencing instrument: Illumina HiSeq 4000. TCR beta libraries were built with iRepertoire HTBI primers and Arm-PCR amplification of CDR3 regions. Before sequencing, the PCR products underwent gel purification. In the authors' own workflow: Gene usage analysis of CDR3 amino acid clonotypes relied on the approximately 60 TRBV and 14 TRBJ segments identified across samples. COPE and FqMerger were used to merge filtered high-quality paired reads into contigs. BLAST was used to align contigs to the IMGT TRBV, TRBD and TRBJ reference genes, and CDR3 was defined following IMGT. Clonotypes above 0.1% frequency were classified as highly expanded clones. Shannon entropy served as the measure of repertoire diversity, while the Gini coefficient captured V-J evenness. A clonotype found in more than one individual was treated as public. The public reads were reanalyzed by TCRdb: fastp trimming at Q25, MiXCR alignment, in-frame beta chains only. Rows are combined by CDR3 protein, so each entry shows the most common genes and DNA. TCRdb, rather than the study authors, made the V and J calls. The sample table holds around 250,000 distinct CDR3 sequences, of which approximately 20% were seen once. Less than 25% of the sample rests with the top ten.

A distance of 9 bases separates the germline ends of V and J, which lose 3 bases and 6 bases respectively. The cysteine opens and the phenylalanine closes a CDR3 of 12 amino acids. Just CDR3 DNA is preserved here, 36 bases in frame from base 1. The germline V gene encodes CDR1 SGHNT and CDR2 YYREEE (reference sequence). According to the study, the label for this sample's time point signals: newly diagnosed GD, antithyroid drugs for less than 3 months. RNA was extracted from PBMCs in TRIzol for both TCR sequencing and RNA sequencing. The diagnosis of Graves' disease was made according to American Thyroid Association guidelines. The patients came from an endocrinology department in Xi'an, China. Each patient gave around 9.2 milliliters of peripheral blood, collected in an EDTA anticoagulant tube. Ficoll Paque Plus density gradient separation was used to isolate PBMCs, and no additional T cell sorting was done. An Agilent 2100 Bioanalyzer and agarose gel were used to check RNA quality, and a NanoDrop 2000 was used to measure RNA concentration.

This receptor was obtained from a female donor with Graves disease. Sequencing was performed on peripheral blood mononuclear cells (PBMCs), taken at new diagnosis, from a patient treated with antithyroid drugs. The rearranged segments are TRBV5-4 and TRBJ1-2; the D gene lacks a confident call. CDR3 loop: CASSSDWDGYTF. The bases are TGTGCCAGCAGCTCGGACTGGGATGGCTACACCTTC.